These T cell receptor beta chains were read from a single sample in a study of cytomegalovirus exposure and HLA in healthy donors. Sequencing was performed with immunoSEQ multiplex PCR; in TCRdb, only in-frame clones are kept and a portion is missing. The data contain some 94,000 clones, just under 70% of them seen just once; the ten biggest clones take up approximately 2.9%. Sample: PBMCs. The receptors come from a man between 45 and 60 years old in good health and CMV-seronegative. Each CDR3 is given with its conserved first and last residue. D genes are given only for firm matches. Clone size, where shown, is once, few, many, or a class for clones that have expanded.

J gene: TRBJ1-5; clone size: .; D gene: .; V gene: TRBV19; CDR3 protein: CASSPQGGGNQPQHF; CDR3 DNA: TGTGCCAGTAGCCCACAAGGCGGGGGCAATCAGCCCCAGCATTTT
J gene: TRBJ2-3; clone size: .; D gene: TRBD1; V gene: TRBV5-5; CDR3 protein: CASSLEGTGTDTQYF; CDR3 DNA: TGTGCCAGCAGCTTGGAAGGGACAGGCACAGATACGCAGTATTTT
J gene: TRBJ2-7; clone size: .; D gene: .; V gene: TRBV28; CDR3 protein: CASSLRDNYEQYF; CDR3 DNA: TGTGCCAGCAGTTTACGGGACAACTACGAGCAGTACTTC
J gene: TRBJ1-2; clone size: .; D gene: .; V gene: TRBV7-2; CDR3 protein: CASSLLSWGYTF; CDR3 DNA: TGTGCCAGCAGCCTACTGTCGTGGGGCTACACCTTC
J gene: TRBJ2-7; clone size: once; D gene: TRBD1; V gene: TRBV28; CDR3 protein: CASRLGDRVYEQYF; CDR3 DNA: TGTGCCAGCAGGCTGGGAGACAGGGTCTACGAGCAGTACTTC
J gene: TRBJ2-3; clone size: few; D gene: .; V gene: TRBV5-1; CDR3 protein: CASTRTDRDTQYF; CDR3 DNA: TGCGCCAGCACTCGGACAGATCGAGATACGCAGTATTTT
J gene: TRBJ2-1; clone size: few; D gene: TRBD1; V gene: TRBV29-1; CDR3 protein: CSAYRTGGFSYNEQFF; CDR3 DNA: TGCAGCGCATATAGGACAGGGGGCTTCTCCTACAATGAGCAGTTCTTC
J gene: TRBJ2-1; clone size: few; D gene: TRBD1; V gene: TRBV2; CDR3 protein: CASIRDRGGYNEQFF; CDR3 DNA: TGTGCCAGCATTCGAGACAGGGGAGGATACAATGAGCAGTTCTTC
J gene: TRBJ2-1; clone size: few; D gene: TRBD1; V gene: TRBV5-1; CDR3 protein: CASSSDNWGQGYNEQFF; CDR3 DNA: TGCGCCAGCAGCTCCGACAATTGGGGACAGGGATACAATGAGCAGTTCTTC
J gene: TRBJ1-5; clone size: .; D gene: .; V gene: TRBV2; CDR3 protein: CASTDRGYSNQPQHF; CDR3 DNA: TGTGCCAGCACCGACCGGGGTTATAGCAATCAGCCCCAGCATTTT
J gene: TRBJ2-7; clone size: once; D gene: .; V gene: TRBV7-9; CDR3 protein: CASSLQGSEQYF; CDR3 DNA: TGTGCCAGCAGCCTACAGGGTTCCGAGCAGTACTTC
J gene: TRBJ2-3; clone size: .; D gene: TRBD2; V gene: TRBV4-2; CDR3 protein: CASSPGLAGGHGDTQYF; CDR3 DNA: TGTGCCAGCAGCCCGGGACTAGCGGGGGGGCATGGAGATACGCAGTATTTT
J gene: TRBJ1-1; clone size: .; D gene: TRBD1; V gene: TRBV9; CDR3 protein: CASSPGTGKNTEAFF; CDR3 DNA: TGTGCCAGCAGCCCCGGGACAGGGAAGAACACTGAAGCTTTCTTT
J gene: TRBJ2-3; clone size: .; D gene: .; V gene: TRBV6-5; CDR3 protein: CASSRTRSNTDTQYF; CDR3 DNA: TGTGCCAGCAGCCGTACTAGGAGTAACACAGATACGCAGTATTTT
J gene: TRBJ2-5; clone size: .; D gene: .; V gene: TRBV7-9; CDR3 protein: CASSPTTGLRKRWTQYF; CDR3 DNA: TGTGCCAGCAGCCCGACAACAGGGTTAAGGAAGAGATGGACCCAGTACTTC
J gene: TRBJ1-5; clone size: few; D gene: .; V gene: TRBV4-2; CDR3 protein: CASSQDQQLYNQPQHF; CDR3 DNA: TGTGCCAGCAGCCAAGATCAACAGCTTTACAATCAGCCCCAGCATTTT
J gene: TRBJ1-2; clone size: .; D gene: .; V gene: TRBV9; CDR3 protein: CASSSGRDYGYTF; CDR3 DNA: TGTGCCAGCAGCTCCGGGCGGGACTATGGCTACACCTTC
J gene: TRBJ2-1; clone size: .; D gene: .; V gene: TRBV5-1; CDR3 protein: CASSPQGNEQFF; CDR3 DNA: TGCGCCAGCAGCCCACAGGGAAATGAGCAGTTCTTC
J gene: TRBJ2-7; clone size: .; D gene: .; V gene: TRBV7-2; CDR3 protein: CASSLVGLPFLYEQYF; CDR3 DNA: TGTGCCAGCAGCTTAGTGGGGCTTCCTTTCCTCTACGAGCAGTACTTC
J gene: TRBJ1-1; clone size: .; D gene: TRBD1; V gene: TRBV29-1; CDR3 protein: CSAQGGMGTEAFF; CDR3 DNA: TGCAGCGCCCAGGGGGGAATGGGCACTGAAGCTTTCTTT
J gene: TRBJ1-2; clone size: .; D gene: TRBD1; V gene: TRBV7-2; CDR3 protein: CASSWDRGNGYTF; CDR3 DNA: TGTGCCAGCAGCTGGGACAGGGGAAATGGCTACACCTTC
J gene: TRBJ2-7; clone size: few; D gene: .; V gene: TRBV14; CDR3 protein: CASSLDRFSYEQYF; CDR3 DNA: TGTGCCAGCAGCCTAGACAGGTTCTCCTACGAGCAGTACTTC
J gene: TRBJ1-6; clone size: .; D gene: .; V gene: TRBV4-3; CDR3 protein: CASSQSLGASYNSPLHF; CDR3 DNA: TGCGCCAGCAGCCAGAGTTTAGGGGCTTCCTATAATTCACCCCTCCACTTT
J gene: TRBJ1-6; clone size: few; D gene: .; V gene: TRBV10-2; CDR3 protein: CASSEWRGSPLHF; CDR3 DNA: TGCGCCAGCAGTGAGTGGAGGGGTTCACCCCTCCACTTT
J gene: TRBJ1-5; clone size: .; D gene: .; V gene: TRBV21-1; CDR3 protein: CASSKRARGSNQPQHF; CDR3 DNA: TGTGCCAGCAGCAAACGGGCCAGGGGAAGCAATCAGCCCCAGCATTTT
J gene: TRBJ2-3; clone size: .; D gene: .; V gene: TRBV18; CDR3 protein: CASSPRRTGIDTQYF; CDR3 DNA: TGTGCCAGCTCACCGCGTCGAACAGGGATAGATACGCAGTATTTT
J gene: TRBJ1-1; clone size: .; D gene: TRBD1; V gene: TRBV5-4; CDR3 protein: CASSLPGQGNTEAFF; CDR3 DNA: TGTGCCAGCAGCTTACCGGGACAGGGGAACACTGAAGCTTTCTTT
J gene: TRBJ2-5; clone size: .; D gene: TRBD2; V gene: TRBV6-1; CDR3 protein: CASRVLAGGQTQYF; CDR3 DNA: TGTGCCAGCAGGGTTCTGGCGGGGGGACAGACCCAGTACTTC
J gene: TRBJ1-5; clone size: .; D gene: .; V gene: TRBV5-6; CDR3 protein: CASSFWGASNQPQHF; CDR3 DNA: TGTGCCAGCAGCTTTTGGGGCGCGAGCAATCAGCCCCAGCATTTT
J gene: TRBJ1-2; clone size: .; D gene: TRBD1; V gene: TRBV4-3; CDR3 protein: CASSQQYRGRYGYTF; CDR3 DNA: TGCGCCAGCAGCCAACAATACAGGGGGAGGTATGGCTACACCTTC
J gene: TRBJ1-2; clone size: .; D gene: .; V gene: TRBV6-1; CDR3 protein: CASSETANYGYTF; CDR3 DNA: TGTGCCAGCAGTGAGACAGCTAACTATGGCTACACCTTC
J gene: TRBJ2-1; clone size: few; D gene: .; V gene: TRBV7-3; CDR3 protein: CASSQGQGTYNEQFF; CDR3 DNA: TGTGCCAGCAGCCAGGGGCAGGGGACCTACAATGAGCAGTTCTTC
J gene: TRBJ1-5; clone size: once; D gene: .; V gene: TRBV5-1; CDR3 protein: CASSLAGLNQPQHF; CDR3 DNA: TGCGCCAGCAGCTTGGCAGGGTTAAATCAGCCCCAGCATTTT
J gene: TRBJ1-2; clone size: .; D gene: TRBD1; V gene: TRBV10-3; CDR3 protein: CAISRQGTGGYTF; CDR3 DNA: TGTGCCATCAGTCGACAGGGGACTGGTGGCTACACCTTC
J gene: TRBJ2-1; clone size: .; D gene: TRBD2; V gene: TRBV6-6; CDR3 protein: CASRTSGRTYNEQFF; CDR3 DNA: TGTGCCAGCAGGACTAGCGGGAGGACATACAATGAGCAGTTCTTC
J gene: TRBJ1-1; clone size: .; D gene: TRBD1; V gene: TRBV27; CDR3 protein: CASSVRDRGLIF; CDR3 DNA: TGTGCCAGCAGTGTCCGGGACAGAGGTCTGATCTTT
J gene: TRBJ2-7; clone size: .; D gene: .; V gene: TRBV18; CDR3 protein: CASSPNLGPYEQYF; CDR3 DNA: TGTGCCAGCTCACCGAATTTGGGCCCCTACGAGCAGTACTTC
J gene: TRBJ2-2; clone size: .; D gene: TRBD1; V gene: TRBV4-2; CDR3 protein: CASSHQATGGRDTGELFF; CDR3 DNA: TGTGCCAGCAGCCATCAAGCGACAGGGGGTAGAGACACCGGGGAGCTGTTTTTT
J gene: TRBJ2-7; clone size: .; D gene: .; V gene: TRBV29-1; CDR3 protein: CSVGRRTGGNEQYF; CDR3 DNA: TGCAGCGTCGGTCGCCGGACTGGGGGCAACGAGCAGTACTTC
J gene: TRBJ2-4; clone size: once; D gene: .; V gene: TRBV25-1; CDR3 protein: CASSERGEAAKNIQYF; CDR3 DNA: TGTGCCAGCAGTGAAAGAGGGGAGGCGGCCAAAAACATTCAGTACTTC
J gene: TRBJ2-5; clone size: .; D gene: .; V gene: TRBV7-3; CDR3 protein: CASSPSRTETQYF; CDR3 DNA: TGTGCCAGCAGCCCGTCTAGAACGGAAACCCAGTACTTC
J gene: TRBJ2-2; clone size: .; D gene: TRBD2; V gene: TRBV5-6; CDR3 protein: CASSVRILASGELFF; CDR3 DNA: TGTGCCAGTAGCGTACGGATACTAGCGTCCGGGGAGCTGTTTTTT
J gene: TRBJ1-5; clone size: few; D gene: .; V gene: TRBV18; CDR3 protein: CASSPPGRSGAGQPQHF; CDR3 DNA: TGTGCCAGCTCGCCCCCAGGGCGGTCAGGGGCAGGTCAGCCCCAGCATTTT
J gene: TRBJ1-4; clone size: .; D gene: TRBD1; V gene: TRBV11-2; CDR3 protein: CASSQSGGEKLFF; CDR3 DNA: TGTGCCAGCAGCCAATCAGGGGGCGAAAAACTGTTTTTT
J gene: TRBJ1-1; clone size: .; D gene: TRBD1; V gene: TRBV5-1; CDR3 protein: CASSPTGLDTEAFF; CDR3 DNA: TGCGCCAGCAGCCCGACAGGGTTGGACACTGAAGCTTTCTTT
J gene: TRBJ1-5; clone size: .; D gene: TRBD1; V gene: TRBV4-1; CDR3 protein: CASSQGQGGGYYQPQHF; CDR3 DNA: TGCGCCAGCAGCCAAGGACAGGGTGGAGGATATTATCAGCCCCAGCATTTT
J gene: TRBJ1-2; clone size: .; D gene: .; V gene: TRBV7-6; CDR3 protein: CASSPRAGDYGYTF; CDR3 DNA: TGTGCCAGCAGCCCGCGGGCGGGGGACTATGGCTACACCTTC
J gene: TRBJ2-7; clone size: .; D gene: .; V gene: TRBV4-3; CDR3 protein: CASSQDSGHASYEQYF; CDR3 DNA: TGCGCCAGCAGCCAAGATTCGGGACATGCCTCCTACGAGCAGTACTTC
J gene: TRBJ2-7; clone size: .; D gene: .; V gene: TRBV7-2; CDR3 protein: CASSLSPGGLGYEQYF; CDR3 DNA: TGTGCCAGCAGCTTATCCCCGGGGGGCTTAGGCTACGAGCAGTACTTC
J gene: TRBJ1-1; clone size: once; D gene: .; V gene: TRBV6-1; CDR3 protein: CASLTLGDKREAFF; CDR3 DNA: TGTGCCAGTCTTACCTTAGGGGACAAAAGAGAAGCTTTCTTT
J gene: TRBJ2-7; clone size: once; D gene: TRBD1; V gene: TRBV27; CDR3 protein: CASSLTTGDLSEQYF; CDR3 DNA: TGTGCCAGCAGTTTGACAACAGGGGATCTCTCCGAGCAGTACTTC
J gene: TRBJ2-7; clone size: .; D gene: .; V gene: TRBV6-6; CDR3 protein: CASSYRDFSSYEQYF; CDR3 DNA: TGTGCCAGCAGTTACCGGGACTTTTCCTCCTACGAGCAGTACTTC
J gene: TRBJ1-5; clone size: .; D gene: TRBD1; V gene: TRBV6-1; CDR3 protein: CASSWDRVQPQHF; CDR3 DNA: TGTGCCAGCAGTTGGGACAGAGTTCAGCCCCAGCATTTT
J gene: TRBJ1-4; clone size: .; D gene: .; V gene: TRBV5-6; CDR3 protein: CASSALVATNEKLFF; CDR3 DNA: TGTGCCAGCAGCGCATTAGTTGCAACTAATGAAAAACTGTTTTTT